A selection of T cell receptor beta chains follows, all from one sample in a study of CD8 T cells in Susac syndrome. TCRdb reanalysed the immunoSEQ multiplex PCR reads using MiXCR and keeps one entry per CDR3 protein. The sample holds 55,000 to 80,000 distinct CDR3 sequences, 93% seen once. What was sequenced was CD4+ T cells from PBMCs. These receptors were taken from a human donor with Susac syndrome. CDR3s include the opening cysteine and the closing phenylalanine or tryptophan. Each record gives: clone size, V gene, J gene, D gene, CDR3 DNA, CDR3 protein. A D gene is named only where the DNA matches it firmly. Only some rows state a clone size, as once, few, many or a class for expanded clones.

.	TRBV6-2/TRBV6-3	TRBJ1-6	.	TGTGCCAGCAGCTCCGGGAAGGGGGGTTTGAATTCTCCCCTCCACTTT	CASSSGKGGLNSPLHF
.	TRBV25-1	TRBJ2-7	.	TGTGCCAGCAGTGAACGACCACAGGGTATCTACGAGCAGTACTTC	CASSERPQGIYEQYF
.	TRBV11-3	TRBJ1-5	.	TGTGCCAGCAGCCGAGGGGGGGATCAGCCCCAGCATTTT	CASSRGGDQPQHF
.	TRBV9	TRBJ1-2	TRBD1	TGTGCCAGCAGCTTTACAGGGGACGGCTACACCTTC	CASSFTGDGYTF
.	TRBV7-3	TRBJ1-1	TRBD1	TGTGCCAGCAGCGAGGACAGGGATGGGACTGAAGCTTTCTTT	CASSEDRDGTEAFF
.	TRBV12-3/TRBV12-4	TRBJ1-1	TRBD1	TGTGCCAGCAGGCCCAGGGGGAGGACTGAAGCTTTCTTT	CASRPRGRTEAFF
.	TRBV9	TRBJ2-5	.	TGTGCCAGCAGCTCGAGAGGGAACCAAGAGACCCAGTACTTC	CASSSRGNQETQYF
.	TRBV30	TRBJ2-5	TRBD2	TGTGCCTGGAGTCCAGGCGGGGGGAGGAGAGAGACCCAGTACTTC	CAWSPGGGRRETQYF
.	TRBV3-1	TRBJ2-1	.	TGTGCCAGCAGCCAAGTAACCAACAATGAGCAGTTCTTC	CASSQVTNNEQFF
.	TRBV18	TRBJ2-6	.	TGTGCCAGCTCAGGTCTGGGGTCCGGGGCCAACGTCCTGACTTTC	CASSGLGSGANVLTF
.	TRBV29-1	TRBJ2-5	TRBD2	TGCAGCGTTGAAGGTAGTCAGCGGGGGGCCCGGGCCCAGTACTTC	CSVEGSQRGARAQYF
.	TRBV29-1	TRBJ1-2	.	TGCAGCGTTGAAGGACCGATAAACTATGGCTACACCTTC	CSVEGPINYGYTF
.	TRBV25-1	TRBJ2-1	.	TGTGCCAGCAGTGTTCGGACGGGGGACAATGAGCAGTTCTTC	CASSVRTGDNEQFF
.	TRBV5-1	TRBJ2-3	TRBD1	TGCGCCACCGGTGGACAGGAGACAGATACGCAGTATTTT	CATGGQETDTQYF
.	TRBV5-1	TRBJ1-2	.	TGCGCCAGCAGCCTTACAGGGGGCTACACCTTC	CASSLTGGYTF
once	TRBV11-2	TRBJ1-1	.	TGTGCCAGCAGCTTAGATACGGGGGGGTACGCTGAAGCTTTCTTT	CASSLDTGGYAEAFF
.	TRBV25-1	TRBJ2-7	.	TGTGCCAGCAGTGGGGTACAAGTTCCGACCTACGAGCAGTACTTC	CASSGVQVPTYEQYF
.	TRBV6-6	TRBJ1-5	TRBD1	TGTGCCAGCAGCTTCGAGGGGGCCGGCAATCAGCCCCAGCATTTT	CASSFEGAGNQPQHF
.	TRBV29-1	TRBJ1-1	.	TGCAGCGTATGCGAGGGGGTGGGCACTGAAGCTTTCTTT	CSVCEGVGTEAFF
.	TRBV11-2	TRBJ2-3	TRBD2	TGTGCCAGCAGCTTAGTACGGGGGGGCCGGACAGATACGCAGTATTTT	CASSLVRGGRTDTQYF
.	TRBV11-3	TRBJ1-6	.	TGTGCCAGCAGCGGGGGGGCCGGTTCACCCCTCCACTTT	CASSGGAGSPLHF
once	TRBV13	TRBJ1-5	TRBD1	TGTGCCAGCAGCTTAGATGCAGGGGGTAGCAATCAGCCCCAGCATTTT	CASSLDAGGSNQPQHF
.	TRBV5-1	TRBJ2-1	TRBD1	TGCGCCAGCAGCCCTGGGCGGGGACAGGGGGATGAGCAGTTCTTC	CASSPGRGQGDEQFF
.	TRBV18	TRBJ2-5	.	TGTGCCAGCTCACCGACCACAGTGACCCAAGAGACCCAGTACTTC	CASSPTTVTQETQYF
.	TRBV5-4	TRBJ2-5	TRBD2	TGTGCCAGCAGCTTCCCAGCGGGGGGGCAAGAGACCCAGTACTTC	CASSFPAGGQETQYF
.	TRBV7-2	TRBJ1-2	.	TGTGCCAGCAGCTTAACGCCCGGCGGTGGCTACACCTTC	CASSLTPGGGYTF
.	TRBV7-3	TRBJ1-2	.	TGTGCCAGCAGCCCCCGGACAGTACTGAGTGGCTATGGCTACACCTTC	CASSPRTVLSGYGYTF
.	TRBV30	TRBJ2-7	TRBD1	TGTGCCTGGAGTGTACAGGATCGACAGGGGTGGATCAGAGCGGACGAGCAGTACTTC	CAWSVQDRQGWIRADEQYF
.	TRBV2	TRBJ2-7	.	TGTGCCAGCAGCCCCGGGGTAGCGGTCTCCTACGAGCAGTACTTC	CASSPGVAVSYEQYF
.	TRBV4-1	TRBJ1-1	TRBD1	TGCGCCAGCAGCCAACTTTCCCTTACAGGGGGCACTGAAGCTTTCTTT	CASSQLSLTGGTEAFF
.	TRBV7-2	TRBJ1-3	.	TGTGCCAGCAGCCTCGGGACAAATGGGGGCACCATATATTTT	CASSLGTNGGTIYF
.	TRBV7-2	TRBJ2-7	.	TGTGCCAGCAGCTTATACGCCTCCTACGAGCAGTACTTC	CASSLYASYEQYF
.	TRBV28	TRBJ1-2	.	TGTGCCAGCACACGGACCCGGGAATCGGGCGGCTACACCTTC	CASTRTRESGGYTF
.	TRBV7-2	TRBJ1-4	.	TGTGCCAGCAGCTTAGGGGGTCTTAGTGAAAAACTGTTTTTT	CASSLGGLSEKLFF
.	TRBV12-3/TRBV12-4	TRBJ2-1	.	TGTGCCAGCAGTTTAGGGGGGACTTTTGGGCAGTTCTTC	CASSLGGTFGQFF
.	TRBV12-3/TRBV12-4	TRBJ1-2	.	TGTGCCACCACGGGACGGGCCTATGGCTACACCTTC	CATTGRAYGYTF
once	TRBV7-3	TRBJ2-1	TRBD2	TGTGCCAGCAGCTTAAAGCCAGGACTAGCGGGGGGACTCGAGCAGTTCTTC	CASSLKPGLAGGLEQFF
.	TRBV28	TRBJ1-2	.	TGTGCCAGCAGCTATCCAGGGAATTGGGGGGGCTACACCTTC	CASSYPGNWGGYTF
.	TRBV21-1	TRBJ2-5	.	TGTGCCAGCCGGCCCCCGGGACGAAAAGAGACCCAGTACTTC	CASRPPGRKETQYF
.	TRBV28	TRBJ2-7	.	TGTGCCAGCAGGTCCCCGACATCCTACGAGCAGTACTTC	CASRSPTSYEQYF
.	TRBV7-2	TRBJ1-2	.	TGTGCCAGCAGCTTAAGGCGTCTGGGGAACTATGGCTACACCTTC	CASSLRRLGNYGYTF
.	TRBV6-5	TRBJ2-3	TRBD1	TGTGCCAGCACTGTGACAGGGTCTAGTACAGATACGCAGTATTTT	CASTVTGSSTDTQYF
.	TRBV12-3/TRBV12-4	TRBJ2-7	TRBD2	TGTGCCAGCAGTTTGGGACTAGGCCGGGATGACGAGCAGTACTTC	CASSLGLGRDDEQYF
once	TRBV3-1	TRBJ2-7	.	TGTGCCAGCAGCCAAGAGGCAGGGGCTTACGAGCAGTACTTC	CASSQEAGAYEQYF
once	TRBV6-5	TRBJ2-5	.	TGTGCCAGCAGTTACTCAGGGGTCTTCCGCAACAAGGAGACCCAGTACTTC	CASSYSGVFRNKETQYF
.	TRBV10-3	TRBJ1-5	.	TGTGCCATCAGTCGAGACAATAGCAATCAGCCCCAGCATTTT	CAISRDNSNQPQHF
.	TRBV7-3	TRBJ2-1	TRBD2	TGTGCCAGCAGTATCGGGGGGGCCGGTAGGAATGAGCAGTTCTTC	CASSIGGAGRNEQFF
.	TRBV28	TRBJ1-2	TRBD1	TGTGCCAGCAGTTCGGACAGGGACCTCCTTGGCTACACCTTC	CASSSDRDLLGYTF
.	TRBV14	TRBJ2-5	.	TGTGCCAGCAGCCTACTTACGGGGACTGCCCGGGAGACCCAGTACTTC	CASSLLTGTARETQYF
.	TRBV20-1	TRBJ2-7	.	TGCAGTTACGACGGCCCCACCTACGAGCAGTACTTC	CSYDGPTYEQYF
.	TRBV6-2/TRBV6-3	TRBJ2-7	TRBD1	TGTGCCAGCAGTTACGATATGCGACAGGGTATCGACGAGCAGTACTTC	CASSYDMRQGIDEQYF